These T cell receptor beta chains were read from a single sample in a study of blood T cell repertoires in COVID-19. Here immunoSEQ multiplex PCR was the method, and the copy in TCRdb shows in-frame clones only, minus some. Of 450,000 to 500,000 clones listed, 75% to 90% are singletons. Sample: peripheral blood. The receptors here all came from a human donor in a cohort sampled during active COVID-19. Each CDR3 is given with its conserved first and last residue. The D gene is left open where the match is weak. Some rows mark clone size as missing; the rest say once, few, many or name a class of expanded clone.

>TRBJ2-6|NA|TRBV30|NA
CAWKQDSVSGANVLTF
TGTGCCTGGAAACAGGACAGCGTCTCTGGGGCCAACGTCCTGACTTTC
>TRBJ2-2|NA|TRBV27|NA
CASSLRGTGELFF
TGTGCCAGCAGTTTAAGGGGTACCGGGGAGCTGTTTTTT
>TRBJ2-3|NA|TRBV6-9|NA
CASIRQAPYSTDTQYF
TGTGCCAGCATCCGACAGGCACCCTATAGCACAGATACGCAGTATTTT
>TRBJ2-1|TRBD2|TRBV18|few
CASSPRTSGRGDNEQFF
TGTGCCAGCTCACCCCGGACTAGCGGGAGGGGGGACAATGAGCAGTTCTTC
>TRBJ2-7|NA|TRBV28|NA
CASSKSGTLTYEQYF
TGTGCCAGCAGTAAATCCGGGACACTCACCTACGAGCAGTACTTC
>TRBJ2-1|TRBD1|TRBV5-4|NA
CASSTSGQEYNEQFF
TGTGCCAGCAGCACCTCGGGACAGGAGTACAATGAGCAGTTCTTC
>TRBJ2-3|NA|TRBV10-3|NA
CAIGGTGTDTQYF
TGTGCCATCGGGGGGACAGGCACAGATACGCAGTATTTT
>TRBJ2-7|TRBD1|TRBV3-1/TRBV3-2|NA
CASSRIGDRGYEQYF
TGTGCCAGCAGCCGGATCGGGGACAGGGGCTACGAGCAGTACTTC
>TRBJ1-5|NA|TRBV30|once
CAWREGNQPQHF
TGTGCCTGGAGGGAGGGGAATCAGCCCCAGCATTTT
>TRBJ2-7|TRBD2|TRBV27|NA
CASSPPTSLSSYEQYF
TGTGCCAGCAGTCCGCCGACTAGCTTGTCCTCCTACGAGCAGTACTTC
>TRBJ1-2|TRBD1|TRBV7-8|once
CASSSPGTGELSTF
TGTGCCAGCAGCTCCCCCGGGACAGGAGAACTCTCCACCTTC
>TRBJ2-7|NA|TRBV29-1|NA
CSVLSGIYYEQYF
TGCAGCGTCCTTTCAGGCATTTACTACGAGCAGTACTTC
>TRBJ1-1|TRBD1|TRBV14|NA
CASSLGQETEAFF
TGTGCCAGCAGCCTAGGACAGGAGACTGAAGCTTTCTTT
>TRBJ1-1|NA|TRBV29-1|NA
CSEERWDMNTEAFF
TGCAGCGAAGAAAGATGGGACATGAACACTGAAGCTTTCTTT
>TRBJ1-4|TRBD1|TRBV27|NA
CASSLHRGTNEKLFF
TGTGCCAGCAGCCTGCACAGGGGAACTAATGAAAAACTGTTTTTT
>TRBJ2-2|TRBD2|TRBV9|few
CASSAHGLEWGGELFF
TGTGCCAGCAGCGCGCACGGACTAGAGTGGGGCGGGGAGCTGTTTTTT
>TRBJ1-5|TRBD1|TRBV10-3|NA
CAISAGTGGQPQHF
TGTGCCATCAGTGCGGGGACAGGAGGACAGCCCCAGCATTTT
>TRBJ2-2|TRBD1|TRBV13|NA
CASSSPGTAHTGELFF
TGTGCCAGCAGCTCTCCCGGGACAGCCCACACCGGGGAGCTGTTTTTT
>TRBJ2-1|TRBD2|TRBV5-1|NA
CASSGRPGLANNEQFF
TGCGCCAGCAGCGGCAGACCGGGACTAGCAAACAATGAGCAGTTCTTC
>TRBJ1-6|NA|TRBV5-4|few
CASSLDRLPNSPLHF
TGTGCCAGCAGCTTGGACAGGCTTCCTAATTCACCCCTCCACTTT
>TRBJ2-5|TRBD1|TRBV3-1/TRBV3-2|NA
CASSQGDRGAQYF
TGTGCCAGCAGCCAAGGCGACAGGGGAGCCCAGTACTTC
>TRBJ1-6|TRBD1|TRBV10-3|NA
CAIRGTGLSPLHF
TGTGCCATCAGAGGGACAGGGCTGTCACCCCTCCACTTT
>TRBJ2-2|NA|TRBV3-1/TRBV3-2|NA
CASSQPTTRVSGELFF
TGTGCCAGCAGCCAACCTACGACTAGAGTCAGCGGGGAGCTGTTTTTT
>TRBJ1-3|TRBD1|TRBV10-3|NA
CAISLDRGFGNTIYF
TGTGCCATCAGCCTGGACAGGGGGTTTGGAAACACCATATATTTT
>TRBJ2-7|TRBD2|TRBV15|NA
CATSGRLAGVFHEQYF
TGTGCCACCAGCGGACGACTAGCGGGAGTGTTCCACGAGCAGTACTTC
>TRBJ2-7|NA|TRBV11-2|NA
CASSLDRGEYYEQYF
TGTGCCAGCAGCTTAGATCGGGGAGAGTACTACGAGCAGTACTTC
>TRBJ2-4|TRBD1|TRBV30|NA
CAWNLQGALKNIQYF
TGTGCCTGGAATCTCCAGGGGGCCTTAAAAAACATTCAGTACTTC
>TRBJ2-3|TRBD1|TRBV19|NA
CASNKGAAQDTQYF
TGTGCCAGTAACAAGGGGGCTGCACAAGATACGCAGTATTTT
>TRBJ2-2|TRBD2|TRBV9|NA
CASSVGTVAGVFGELFF
TGTGCCAGCAGCGTAGGGACGGTAGCGGGAGTTTTCGGGGAGCTGTTTTTT
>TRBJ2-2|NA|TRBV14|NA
CASSQAASTGELFF
TGTGCCAGCAGCCAAGCCGCGTCCACCGGGGAGCTGTTTTTT
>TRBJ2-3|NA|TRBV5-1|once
CASSPGLDYSDTQYF
TGCGCCAGCAGCCCCGGACTGGATTATTCAGATACGCAGTATTTT
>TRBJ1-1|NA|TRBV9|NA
CASSALTGVTTEAFF
TGTGCCAGCAGCGCATTGACAGGCGTCACCACTGAAGCTTTCTTT
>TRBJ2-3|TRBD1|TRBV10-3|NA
CAINGQGGGTDTQYF
TGTGCCATCAATGGACAGGGAGGAGGCACAGATACGCAGTATTTT
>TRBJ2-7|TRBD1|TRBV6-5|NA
CASSRDRFYEQYF
TGTGCCAGCAGTCGGGACAGGTTCTACGAGCAGTACTTC
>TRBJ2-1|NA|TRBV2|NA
CASRGQPGNEQFF
TGTGCCAGCAGAGGTCAGCCAGGGAATGAGCAGTTCTTC
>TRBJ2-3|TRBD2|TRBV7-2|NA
CASSPEIAGYTDTQYF
TGTGCCAGCAGCCCCGAGATAGCGGGGTACACAGATACGCAGTATTTT
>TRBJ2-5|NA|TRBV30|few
CAWRRLLYQETQYF
TGTGCCTGGAGGCGACTCCTATATCAAGAGACCCAGTACTTC
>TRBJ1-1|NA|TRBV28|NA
CASSRPPGGGNTEAFF
TGTGCCAGCAGTCGCCCCCCGGGCGGAGGGAACACTGAAGCTTTCTTT
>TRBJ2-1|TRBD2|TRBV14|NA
CASSQDRGLAVDEQFF
TGTGCCAGCAGCCAAGATAGGGGACTAGCGGTAGATGAGCAGTTCTTC
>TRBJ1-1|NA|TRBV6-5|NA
CASSGHSANEAFF
TGTGCCAGCAGCGGTCACAGTGCTAATGAAGCTTTCTTT
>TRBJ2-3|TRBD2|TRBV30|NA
CAWSPRTSPTDTQYF
TGTGCCTGGAGTCCAAGGACTAGCCCCACAGATACGCAGTATTTT
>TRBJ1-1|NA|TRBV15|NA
CATRRQGPNTEAFF
TGTGCCACCAGAAGGCAGGGGCCGAACACTGAAGCTTTCTTT